Sequencing of this T cell receptor beta chain was carried out in a study of T cell repertoires in cytomegalovirus infection. The overall study: Shared public TCR beta signatures pointed to both CMV infection and a matching HLA type.

Study-level results: The cumulative frequency of public TCR beta families identified carriers of CMV plus the relevant HLA. The ex vivo response was dominated by HLA-C-restricted CMV-specific TCR beta clonotypes.

This clonotype was recorded at least ten times. Its target is unknown. The V gene lost 5 bases and the J gene lost 2 bases, with 9 bases spanning the gap. The CDR3 totals 13 residues. The germline gives CDR1 MNHEY, CDR2 SVGEGT. MiXCR, applied by TCRdb to the reads, yields one record per CDR3 protein. The sample includes 200,000 to 300,000 distinct CDR3 sequences, roughly 15% seen only once; the top ten take roughly 8.9%. Material: PBMCs. The TCR originated in a human donor in good health (CMV status not recorded). Some clones in this sample may be carry-over from other donors' samples. The chain employs TRBV6-2 or TRBV6-3 and TRBJ2-5; unclear D gene. The CDR3 protein is CASSTAVQETQYF. The CDR3 DNA sequence: TGTGCCAGCAGTACGGCAGTTCAAGAGACCCAGTACTTC.